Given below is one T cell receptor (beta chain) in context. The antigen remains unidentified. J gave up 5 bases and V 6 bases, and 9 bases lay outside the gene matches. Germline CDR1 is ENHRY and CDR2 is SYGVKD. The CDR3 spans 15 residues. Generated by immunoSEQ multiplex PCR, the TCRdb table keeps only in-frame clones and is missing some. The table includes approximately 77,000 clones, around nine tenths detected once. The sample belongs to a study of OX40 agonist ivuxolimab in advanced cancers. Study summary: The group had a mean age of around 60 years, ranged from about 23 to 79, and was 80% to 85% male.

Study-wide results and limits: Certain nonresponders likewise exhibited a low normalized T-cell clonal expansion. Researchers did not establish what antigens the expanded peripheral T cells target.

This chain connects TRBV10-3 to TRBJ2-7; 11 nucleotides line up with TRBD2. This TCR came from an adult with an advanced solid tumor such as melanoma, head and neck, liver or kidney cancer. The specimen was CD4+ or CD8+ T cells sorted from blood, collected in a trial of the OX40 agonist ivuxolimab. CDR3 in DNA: TGTGCCATCAGCCCTACTAGCGGGAGTTCCAACGAGCAGTACTTC. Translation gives CAISPTSGSSNEQYF.